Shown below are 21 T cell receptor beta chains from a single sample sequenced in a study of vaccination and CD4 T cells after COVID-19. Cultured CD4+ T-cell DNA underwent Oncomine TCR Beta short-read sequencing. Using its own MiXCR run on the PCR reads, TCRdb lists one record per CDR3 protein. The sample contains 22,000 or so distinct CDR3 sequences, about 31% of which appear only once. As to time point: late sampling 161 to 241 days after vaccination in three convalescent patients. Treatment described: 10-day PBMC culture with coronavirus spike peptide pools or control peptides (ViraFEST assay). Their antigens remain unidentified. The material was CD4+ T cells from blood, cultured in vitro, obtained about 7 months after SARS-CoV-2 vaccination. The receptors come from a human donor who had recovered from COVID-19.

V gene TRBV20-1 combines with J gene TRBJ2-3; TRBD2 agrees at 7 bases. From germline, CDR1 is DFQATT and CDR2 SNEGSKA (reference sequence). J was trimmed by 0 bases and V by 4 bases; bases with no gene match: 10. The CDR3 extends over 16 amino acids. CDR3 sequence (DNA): TGCAGTGCTATTCACCCCTCGGGGGGAAGCACAGATACGCAGTATTTT. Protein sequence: CSAIHPSGGSTDTQYF.

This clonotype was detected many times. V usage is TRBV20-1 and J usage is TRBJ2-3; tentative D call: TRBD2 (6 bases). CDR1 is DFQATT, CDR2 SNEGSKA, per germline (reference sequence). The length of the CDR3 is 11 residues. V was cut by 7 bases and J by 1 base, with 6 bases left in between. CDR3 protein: CSGGGTDTQYF. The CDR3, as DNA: TGCAGTGGGGGGGGCACAGATACGCAGTATTTT.

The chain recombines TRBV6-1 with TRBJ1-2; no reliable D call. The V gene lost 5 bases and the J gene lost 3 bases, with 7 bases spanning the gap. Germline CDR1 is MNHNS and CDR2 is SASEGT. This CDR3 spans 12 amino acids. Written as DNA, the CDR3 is TGTGCCAGCAGTCCCGGGGACTATGGCTACACCTTC. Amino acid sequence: CASSPGDYGYTF.

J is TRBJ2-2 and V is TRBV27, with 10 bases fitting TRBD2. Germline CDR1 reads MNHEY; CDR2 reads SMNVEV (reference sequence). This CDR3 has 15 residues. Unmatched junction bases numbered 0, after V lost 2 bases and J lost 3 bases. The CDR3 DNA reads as TGTGCCAGCAGTTTACTAGCGGGAGACACCGGGGAGCTGTTTTTT. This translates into CASSLLAGDTGELFF.

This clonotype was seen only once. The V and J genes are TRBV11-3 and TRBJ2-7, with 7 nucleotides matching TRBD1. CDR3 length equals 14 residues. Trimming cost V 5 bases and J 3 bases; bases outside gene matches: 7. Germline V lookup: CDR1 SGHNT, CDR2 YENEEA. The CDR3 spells CASSLAGTDYEQYF. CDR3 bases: TGTGCCAGCAGCCTCGCCGGGACAGACTACGAGCAGTACTTC.

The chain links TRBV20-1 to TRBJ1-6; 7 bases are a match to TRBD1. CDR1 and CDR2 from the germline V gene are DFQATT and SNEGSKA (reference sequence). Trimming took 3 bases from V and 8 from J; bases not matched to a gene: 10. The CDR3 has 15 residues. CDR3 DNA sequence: TGCAGTGCTAGTACGAGCTCCACAGGGGATTCACCCCTCCACTTT. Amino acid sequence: CSASTSSTGDSPLHF.

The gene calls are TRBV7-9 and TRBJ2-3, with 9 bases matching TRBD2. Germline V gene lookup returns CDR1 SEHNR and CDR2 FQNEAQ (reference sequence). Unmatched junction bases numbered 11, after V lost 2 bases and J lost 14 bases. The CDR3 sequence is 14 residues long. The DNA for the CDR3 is TGTGCCAGCAGCTTAATTGGTAGCGGGGGACCCACGTATTTT. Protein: CASSLIGSGGPTYF.

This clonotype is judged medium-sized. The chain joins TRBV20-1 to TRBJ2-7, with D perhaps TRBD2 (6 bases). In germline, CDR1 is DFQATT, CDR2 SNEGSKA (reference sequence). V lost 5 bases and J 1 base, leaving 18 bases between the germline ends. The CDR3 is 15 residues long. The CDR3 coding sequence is TGCAGTGCTCTCAACCCCGGAGGGGCTTCCTACGAGCAGTACTTC. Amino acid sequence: CSALNPGGASYEQYF.

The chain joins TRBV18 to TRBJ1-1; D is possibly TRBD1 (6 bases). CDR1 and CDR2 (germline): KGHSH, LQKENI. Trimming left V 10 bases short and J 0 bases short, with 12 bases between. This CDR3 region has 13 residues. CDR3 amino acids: CATLGHMNTEAFF. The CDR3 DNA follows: TGTGCCACCCTGGGACACATGAACACTGAAGCTTTCTTT. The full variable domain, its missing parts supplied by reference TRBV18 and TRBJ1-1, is NAGVMQNPRHLVRRRGQEARLRCSPMKGHSHVYWYRQLPEEGLKFMVYLQKENIIDESGMPKERFSAEFPKEGPSILRIQQVVRGDSAAYFCATLGHMNTEAFFGQGTRLTVV.

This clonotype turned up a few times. This CDR3 is CASSSRGAGETQYF. The CDR3 nucleotides are TGTGCCAGCAGTTCGCGGGGGGCCGGAGAGACCCAGTACTTC. V gene TRBV6-5 combines with J gene TRBJ2-5; 8 nucleotides match TRBD2. The CDR3 is 14 amino acids. Germline assignment: CDR1 MNHEY and CDR2 SVGAGI. The trim removed 4 bases at V and 4 bases at J, leaving 5 bases unmatched.

The CDR3 reads CASSGAGGDQPQHF. DNA of the CDR3: TGTGCCAGCAGTGGGGCAGGGGGGGATCAGCCCCAGCATTTT. The chain combines TRBV25-1 with TRBJ1-5, with 7 bases lining up with TRBD1. Germline lookup yields CDR1 MGHDK and CDR2 SYGVNS. The V gene end was trimmed by 4 bases and the J gene end by 5 bases; junction bases not matched to a gene: 5. The CDR3 length is 14 residues. The full variable domain, its missing parts supplied by reference TRBV25-1 and TRBJ1-5, is EADIYQTPRYLVIGTGKKITLECSQTMGHDKMYWYQQDPGMELHLIHYSYGVNSTEKGDLSSESTVSRIRTEHFPLTLESARPSHTSQYLCASSGAGGDQPQHFGDGTRLSIL.

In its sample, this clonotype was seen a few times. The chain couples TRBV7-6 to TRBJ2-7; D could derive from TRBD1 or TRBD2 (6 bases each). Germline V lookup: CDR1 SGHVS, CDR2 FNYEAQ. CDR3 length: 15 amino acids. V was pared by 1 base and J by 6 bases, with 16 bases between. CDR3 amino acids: CASSLGGGHGSEQYF. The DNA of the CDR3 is TGTGCCAGCAGCTTAGGAGGGGGTCACGGGAGCGAGCAGTACTTC.

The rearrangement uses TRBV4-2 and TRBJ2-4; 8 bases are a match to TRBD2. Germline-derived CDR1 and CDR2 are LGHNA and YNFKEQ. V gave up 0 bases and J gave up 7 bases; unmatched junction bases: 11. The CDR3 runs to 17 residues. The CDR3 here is CASSQEGGYGRGNIQYF. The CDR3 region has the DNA TGTGCCAGCAGCCAAGAGGGGGGCTACGGGAGGGGGAACATTCAGTACTTC.

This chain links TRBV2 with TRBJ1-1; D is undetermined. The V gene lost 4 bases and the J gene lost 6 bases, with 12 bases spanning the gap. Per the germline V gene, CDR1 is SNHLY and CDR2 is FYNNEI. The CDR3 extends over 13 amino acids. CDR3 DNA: TGTGCCAGCAGTGTAGAAGGGAGGGCTGAAGCTTTCTTT. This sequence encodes CASSVEGRAEAFF.

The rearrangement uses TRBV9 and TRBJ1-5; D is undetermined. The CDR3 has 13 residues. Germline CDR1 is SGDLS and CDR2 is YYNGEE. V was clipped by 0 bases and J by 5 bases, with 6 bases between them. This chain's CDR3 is CASSVGAHQPQHF. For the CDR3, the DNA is TGTGCCAGCAGCGTAGGGGCTCATCAGCCCCAGCATTTT.

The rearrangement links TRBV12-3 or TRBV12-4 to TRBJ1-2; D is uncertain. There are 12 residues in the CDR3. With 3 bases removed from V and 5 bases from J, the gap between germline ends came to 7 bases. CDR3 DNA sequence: TGTGCCAGCAGTTTGAGGCAGTATGGCTACACCTTC. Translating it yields CASSLRQYGYTF.

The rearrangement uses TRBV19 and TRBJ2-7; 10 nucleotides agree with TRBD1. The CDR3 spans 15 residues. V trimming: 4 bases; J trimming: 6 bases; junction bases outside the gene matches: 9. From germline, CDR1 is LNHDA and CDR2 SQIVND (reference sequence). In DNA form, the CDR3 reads TGTGCCAGTAGTACGCGACCGGGACAGGGGATCGAGCAGTACTTC. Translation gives CASSTRPGQGIEQYF.

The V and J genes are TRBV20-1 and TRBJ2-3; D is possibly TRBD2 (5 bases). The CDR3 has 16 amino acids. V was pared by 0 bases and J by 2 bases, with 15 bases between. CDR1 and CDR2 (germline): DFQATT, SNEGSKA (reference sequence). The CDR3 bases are TGCAGTGCTAGAGATAGAAGAACAGACTACACAGATACGCAGTATTTT. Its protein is CSARDRRTDYTDTQYF.

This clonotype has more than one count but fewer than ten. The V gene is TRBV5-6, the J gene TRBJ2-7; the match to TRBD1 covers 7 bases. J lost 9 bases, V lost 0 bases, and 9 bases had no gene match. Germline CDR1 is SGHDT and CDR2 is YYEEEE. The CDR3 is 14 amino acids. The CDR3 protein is CASSLVSARGMQYF. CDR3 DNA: TGTGCCAGCAGCTTGGTATCGGCCAGGGGGATGCAGTACTTC.

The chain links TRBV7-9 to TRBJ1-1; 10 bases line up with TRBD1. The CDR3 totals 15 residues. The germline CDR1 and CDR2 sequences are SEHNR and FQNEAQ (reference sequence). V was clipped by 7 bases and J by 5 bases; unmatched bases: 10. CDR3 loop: CASTGDRGPGTEAFF. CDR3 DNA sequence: TGTGCCAGCACCGGGGACAGGGGCCCGGGGACTGAAGCTTTCTTT.

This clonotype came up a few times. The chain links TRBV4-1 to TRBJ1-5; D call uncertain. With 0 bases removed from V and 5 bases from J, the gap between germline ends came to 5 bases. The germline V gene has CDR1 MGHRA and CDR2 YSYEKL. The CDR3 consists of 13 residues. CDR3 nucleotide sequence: TGCGCCAGCAGCCAAGAGAGGGATCAGCCCCAGCATTTT. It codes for CASSQERDQPQHF.